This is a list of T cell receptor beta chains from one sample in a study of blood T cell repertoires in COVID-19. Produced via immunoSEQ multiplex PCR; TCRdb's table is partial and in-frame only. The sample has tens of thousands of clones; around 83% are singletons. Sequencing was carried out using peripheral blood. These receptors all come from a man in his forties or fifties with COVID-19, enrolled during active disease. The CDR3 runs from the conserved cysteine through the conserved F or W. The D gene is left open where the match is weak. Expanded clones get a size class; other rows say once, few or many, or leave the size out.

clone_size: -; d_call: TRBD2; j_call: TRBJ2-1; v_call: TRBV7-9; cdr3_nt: TGTGCCAGCAGCTCCGTTGGGAGGGACTACAATGAGCAGTTCTTC; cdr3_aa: CASSSVGRDYNEQFF
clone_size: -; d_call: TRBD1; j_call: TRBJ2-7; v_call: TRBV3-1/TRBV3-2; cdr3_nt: TGTGCCAGCAGCCCCGGGACAGGGGGCAACTACGAGCAGTACTTC; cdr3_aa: CASSPGTGGNYEQYF
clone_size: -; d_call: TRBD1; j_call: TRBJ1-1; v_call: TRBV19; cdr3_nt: TGTGCCAGTAGTATACCCCGGACAGGCCCGACGCTTATGAACACTGAAGCTTTCTTT; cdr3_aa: CASSIPRTGPTLMNTEAFF
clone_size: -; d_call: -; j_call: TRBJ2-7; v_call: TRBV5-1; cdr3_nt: TGCGCCAGCAGCCTCATCTCCCTATACGAGCAGTACTTC; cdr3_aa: CASSLISLYEQYF
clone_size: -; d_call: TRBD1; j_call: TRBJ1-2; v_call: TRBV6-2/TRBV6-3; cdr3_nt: TGTGCCAGCAGTTATGCGGGACAGGGGTCGTACGGCTACACCTTC; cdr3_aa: CASSYAGQGSYGYTF
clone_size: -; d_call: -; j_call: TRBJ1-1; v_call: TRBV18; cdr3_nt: TGTGCCAGCTCACCATCCCCACAAACTGAAGCTTTCTTT; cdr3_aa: CASSPSPQTEAFF
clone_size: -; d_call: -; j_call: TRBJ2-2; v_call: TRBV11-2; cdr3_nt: TGTGCCAGCAGCTTTAGTGGCACCGGGGAGCTGTTTTTT; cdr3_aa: CASSFSGTGELFF
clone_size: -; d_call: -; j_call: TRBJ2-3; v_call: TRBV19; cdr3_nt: TGTGCCAGTAGTGCCCCCCGGGACTCAAACACAGATACGCAGTATTTT; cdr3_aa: CASSAPRDSNTDTQYF
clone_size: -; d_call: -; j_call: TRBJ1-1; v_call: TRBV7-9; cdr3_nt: TGTGCCAGCAGCGCCTTGGGAGGACTTGAAGCTTTCTTT; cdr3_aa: CASSALGGLEAFF
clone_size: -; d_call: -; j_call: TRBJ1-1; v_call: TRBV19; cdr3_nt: TGTGCCAGTACCTCAGTGAACACTGAAGCTTTCTTT; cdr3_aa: CASTSVNTEAFF
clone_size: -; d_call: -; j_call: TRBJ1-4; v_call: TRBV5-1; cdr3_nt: TGCGCCAGCAGCATGACAGCAACTAATGAAAAACTGTTTTTT; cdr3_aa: CASSMTATNEKLFF
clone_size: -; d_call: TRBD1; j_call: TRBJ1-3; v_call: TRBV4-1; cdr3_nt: TGCGCCAGCAGCCAAGGTTGGACAGGGATCAACACCATATATTTT; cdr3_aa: CASSQGWTGINTIYF
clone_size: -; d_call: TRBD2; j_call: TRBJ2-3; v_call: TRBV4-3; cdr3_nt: TGCGCCAGCAGCCAGCGGACTAGCGACACAGATACGCAGTATTTT; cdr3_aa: CASSQRTSDTDTQYF
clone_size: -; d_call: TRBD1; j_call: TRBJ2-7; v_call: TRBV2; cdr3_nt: TGTGCCGGGGGACAGGGGGCGAAACCCTACGAGCAGTACTTC; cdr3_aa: CAGGQGAKPYEQYF
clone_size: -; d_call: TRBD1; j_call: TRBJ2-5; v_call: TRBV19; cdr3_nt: TGTGCCAGTAGTATAAGTGGGACAGGGCAAGAGACCCAGTACTTC; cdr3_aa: CASSISGTGQETQYF
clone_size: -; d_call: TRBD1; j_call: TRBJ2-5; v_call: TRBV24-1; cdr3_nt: TGTGCCACCAGTGATCGGACAGGGGACCTCCAAGAGACCCAGTACTTC; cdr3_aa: CATSDRTGDLQETQYF
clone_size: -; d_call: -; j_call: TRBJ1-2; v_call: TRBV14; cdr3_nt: TGTGCCAGCAGCCAAGATGTGGGCCGGGGTGAAATCGATGGCTACACCTTC; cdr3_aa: CASSQDVGRGEIDGYTF
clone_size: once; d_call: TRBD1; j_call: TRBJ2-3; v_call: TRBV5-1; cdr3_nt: TGCGCCAGCAGCTTGCAGGGGGACACAGATACGCAGTATTTT; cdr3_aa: CASSLQGDTDTQYF
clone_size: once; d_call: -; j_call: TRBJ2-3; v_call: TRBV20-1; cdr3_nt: TGCAGTGCCATTAGGGGAGATACGCAGTATTTT; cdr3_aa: CSAIRGDTQYF
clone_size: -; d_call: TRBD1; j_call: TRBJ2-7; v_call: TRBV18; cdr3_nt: TGTGCCAGCTCACCCCCCGGGACAGGGCAATACGAGCAGTACTTC; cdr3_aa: CASSPPGTGQYEQYF
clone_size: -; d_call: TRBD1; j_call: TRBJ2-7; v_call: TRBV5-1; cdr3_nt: TGCGCCAGCAGCCCCGGGACAGGGGGCATAGCGGGAACCTACGAGCAGTACTTC; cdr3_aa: CASSPGTGGIAGTYEQYF
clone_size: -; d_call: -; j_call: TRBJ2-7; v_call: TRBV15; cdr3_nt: TGTGCCACCAGCAGAGATTCGGCGGATCGGTCCTACGAGCAGTACTTC; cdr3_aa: CATSRDSADRSYEQYF
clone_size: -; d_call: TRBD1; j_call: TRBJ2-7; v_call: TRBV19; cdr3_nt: TGTGCCAGTAGTAAGGGGGCCGAGCAGTACTTC; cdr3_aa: CASSKGAEQYF
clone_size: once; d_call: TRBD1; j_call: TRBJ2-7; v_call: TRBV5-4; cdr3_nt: TGTGCCAGCAGCTTGGATATCGGGACAGCTTACGAGCAGTACTTC; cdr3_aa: CASSLDIGTAYEQYF
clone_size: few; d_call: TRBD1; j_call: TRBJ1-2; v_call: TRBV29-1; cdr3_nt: TGCAGCGTGTCACCGGGACAGGGGGGTGGCTACACCTTC; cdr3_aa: CSVSPGQGGGYTF
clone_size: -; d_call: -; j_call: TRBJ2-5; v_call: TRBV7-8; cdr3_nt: TGTGCCAGCAGTTCCTGGCGGTCCCGGGCGGGTGAGACCCAGTACTTC; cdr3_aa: CASSSWRSRAGETQYF
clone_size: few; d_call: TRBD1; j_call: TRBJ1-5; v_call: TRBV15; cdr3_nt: TGTGCCACCAGCAGAGAGAGGACAGGCGCCAATCAGCCCCAGCATTTT; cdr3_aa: CATSRERTGANQPQHF
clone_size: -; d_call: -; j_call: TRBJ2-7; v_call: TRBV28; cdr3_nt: TGTGCCAGCACCACAGGGCTTGGCGAGCAGTACTTC; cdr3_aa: CASTTGLGEQYF
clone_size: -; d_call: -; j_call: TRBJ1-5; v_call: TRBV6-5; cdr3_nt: TGTGCCACCAGGCGGGGGATGAATCAGCCCCAGCATTTT; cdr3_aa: CATRRGMNQPQHF
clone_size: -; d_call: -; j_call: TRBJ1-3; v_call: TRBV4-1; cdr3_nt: TGCGCCAGCAGCGACCCTCGCGAAGGGGCTGGAAACACCATATATTTT; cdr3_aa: CASSDPREGAGNTIYF